This TCR beta chain was identified in a study of CD8+ T cells in alopecia areata. The CDR3 length is 13 residues. The V end lost 4 bases, the J end lost 5 bases, and 12 bases lay between the germline ends. Germline V gives CDR1 SQVTM, CDR2 ANQGSEA. Treatment reported: oral pan-JAK inhibitor, 5-10 mg twice daily. This clone was seen a handful of times. Following extraction, RNA underwent reverse transcription to cDNA, which served as the sequencing template. The data were produced by immunoSEQ multiplex PCR, yet TCRdb's version contains in-frame clones alone and is incomplete. The sample lists 150,000 to 200,000 clones, approximately 67% occurring once.

The receptor's source is a human donor with alopecia areata. Specimen: CD4+ T cells sorted from blood, collected around week 50, from a patient treated with tofacitinib. This chain joins TRBV29-1 and TRBJ1-5; no definite D call. CDR3 sequence reads: CSVGRSRDQPQHF. In nucleotides, the CDR3 is TGCAGCGTTGGGAGATCGAGAGATCAGCCCCAGCATTTT.